Shown below are 22 T cell receptor beta chains from a single sample sequenced in a study of blood T cell repertoires in COVID-19. The repertoire was sequenced with immunoSEQ multiplex PCR; TCRdb's copy has only in-frame clones and lacks some. Of over 200,000 clones listed, 85% to 90% are singletons. Sequencing was performed on peripheral blood. The receptors here all came from a man younger than 45 with COVID-19, enrolled during active disease.

The chain uses TRBV7-3 and TRBJ2-2; D possibly corresponds to TRBD1 (6 bases). The length of the CDR3 is 14 residues. The germline V gene encodes CDR1 SGHTA and CDR2 FQGTGA. V was trimmed by 5 bases and J by 7 bases, leaving 14 bases between them. CDR3 in DNA: TGTGCCAGCAGCCGCCTGGGGGCGGGCGGGGAGCTGTTTTTT. This sequence encodes CASSRLGAGGELFF.

The chain combines TRBV7-2 with TRBJ2-2, with TRBD1 identical over 9 bases. Germline CDR1 is SGHTA and CDR2 is FQGNSA. J lost 4 bases, V lost 5 bases, and 5 bases had no gene match. This CDR3 comprises 15 residues. The CDR3 nucleotides are TGTGCCAGCAGCCCGGACAGGGGTCGCACCGGGGAGCTGTTTTTT. Encoded protein: CASSPDRGRTGELFF.

In its sample, this clone was seen a few times. The rearrangement links TRBV5-1 to TRBJ2-1; 9 bases map to TRBD2. Per the germline V gene, CDR1 is SGHRS and CDR2 is YFSETQ. V lost 0 bases and J lost 0; bases outside the gene matches: 7. The CDR3 is 18 residues long. The CDR3 protein is CASSLVVIAGDSYNEQFF. DNA of the CDR3: TGCGCCAGCAGCTTGGTAGTCATAGCGGGGGACTCCTACAATGAGCAGTTCTTC.

The V call is TRBV15, the J call TRBJ2-3, with a tentative D call TRBD2 (6 bases). The CDR3 is 16 amino acids. From germline, CDR1 is LNHNV and CDR2 YYDKDF (reference sequence). The germline V and J ends were trimmed by 2 bases and 6 bases, with 18 bases remaining between them. DNA for the CDR3: TGTGCCACCAGCAGACCGGGACTTGCCGACAGCGATACGCAGTATTTT. Its protein is CATSRPGLADSDTQYF.

The chain combines TRBV28 with TRBJ2-1; TRBD1 agrees at 12 bases. The CDR3 consists of 15 residues. CDR1 and CDR2 from the germline V gene are MDHEN and SYDVKM. The J segment lost 8 bases and the V segment lost 6 bases, leaving 8 bases of the junction unmatched. The CDR3 sequence is CASSTGQGAYDEQFF. For the CDR3, the DNA is TGTGCCAGCAGCACGGGACAGGGGGCTTACGATGAGCAGTTCTTC.

The chain is built from TRBV4-2 and TRBJ2-7, with 11 bases matching TRBD2. The V and J ends lost 0 bases and 5 bases, in that order; junction bases with no gene match: 12. The CDR3 is 18 amino acids. The germline CDR1 and CDR2 sequences are LGHNA and YNFKEQ. This CDR3 is CASSQEIAGGPFVHEQYF. For the CDR3, the DNA is TGTGCCAGCAGCCAAGAGATAGCGGGAGGGCCATTTGTCCACGAGCAGTACTTC.

The chain is built from TRBV4-1 and TRBJ1-6; possible D gene TRBD1, 6 bases. This CDR3 contains 16 residues. V gave up 0 bases and J gave up 7 bases, with 13 bases separating them. The V gene's germline CDR1 is MGHRA and CDR2 YSYEKL. CDR3 residues: CASSQDQGQGNSPLHF. Written as DNA, the CDR3 is TGCGCCAGCAGCCAAGATCAAGGGCAGGGGAATTCACCCCTCCACTTT.

This sequence joins TRBV18 and TRBJ2-2; 7 nucleotides align to TRBD2. This CDR3 contains 16 residues. Unmatched junction bases numbered 7, after V lost 1 base and J lost 5 bases. The V gene's germline CDR1 is KGHSH and CDR2 LQKENI. The CDR3 DNA follows: TGTGCCAGCTCACCACAATCCGGGAGGTATACCGGGGAGCTGTTTTTT. This codes for CASSPQSGRYTGELFF.

The V call is TRBV19, the J call TRBJ1-5; 7 positions agree with TRBD1. This CDR3 is 15 amino acids long. Germline V lookup: CDR1 LNHDA, CDR2 SQIVND (reference sequence). J lost 5 bases, V lost 3 bases, and 7 bases had no gene match. The DNA for the CDR3 is TGTGCCAGTAGTATGGGGACAGCATTTGATCAGCCCCAGCATTTT. Protein product: CASSMGTAFDQPQHF.

As regards this clone: A much larger clone is a single base away; this may be a read error. V is TRBV5-6 and J is TRBJ2-7; no reliable D call. This CDR3 comprises 12 residues. Germline CDR1 and CDR2: SGHDT and YYEEEE. Trimming removed 3 bases from V and 3 bases from J, with 7 bases in between. CDR3 DNA: TGTGCCAGCAGCTCCTACTTCTACGAGCAGTACTTC. It is translated as CASSSYFYEQYF.

The rearrangement links TRBV9 to TRBJ1-2; D possibly corresponds to TRBD1 (6 bases). There are 15 residues in the CDR3. V was clipped by 3 bases and J by 0 bases, with 12 bases between them. Germline V CDR1 and CDR2: SGDLS, YYNGEE. This CDR3 is CASSAGGLANYGYTF. CDR3 coding DNA: TGTGCCAGCAGCGCCGGGGGGCTAGCTAACTATGGCTACACCTTC.

This clone was counted between two and nine times. The V gene is TRBV10-2, the J gene TRBJ2-1, with 13 nucleotides matching TRBD2. Germline V gene lookup returns CDR1 WSHSY and CDR2 SAAADI. J lost 6 bases, V lost 7 bases, and 9 bases had no gene match. CDR3 size: 16 residues. The CDR3 loop is CASKGLAGTITNEQFF. The CDR3 DNA sequence: TGCGCCAGCAAGGGACTAGCGGGAACTATAACCAATGAGCAGTTCTTC.

The V gene is TRBV6-5, the J gene TRBJ2-7; no firm D call. The CDR3 runs to 13 residues. The germline CDR1 and CDR2 sequences are MNHEY and SVGAGI. Trimming stripped 0 bases from V and 4 bases from J, with 7 bases between. CDR3 residues: CASSYSSAYEQYF. The CDR3 nucleotides read TGTGCCAGCAGTTACTCGTCAGCGTACGAGCAGTACTTC.

The V call is TRBV30, the J call TRBJ2-1, with TRBD2 as a possible D gene (6 bases). The CDR3 sequence is 11 residues long. Germline V gene sequence: CDR1 GTSNPN, CDR2 SVGIG (reference sequence). Trimming shortened V by 4 bases and J by 11 bases, and 12 bases separated the two germline ends. The CDR3 region is CAWKGGGKQFF. The CDR3, as DNA: TGTGCCTGGAAGGGTGGGGGGAAGCAGTTCTTC.

V is TRBV11-2 and J is TRBJ2-5, with 7 bases matching TRBD1. After removal of 2 bases from V and 2 bases from J, the junction contained 2 bases not matched to a gene. This CDR3 is 14 amino acids long. CDR1 and CDR2 from the germline V gene are SGHAT and FQNNGV. This CDR3 reads CASSLLQGQETQYF. For the CDR3, the DNA is TGTGCCAGCAGCTTACTACAGGGGCAAGAGACCCAGTACTTC.

The J gene is TRBJ2-7, the V gene TRBV7-2; 11 bases agree with TRBD2. The trim removed 5 bases at V and 0 bases at J, leaving 6 bases unmatched. Germline V gene sequence: CDR1 SGHTA, CDR2 FQGNSA. The CDR3 has 16 residues. CDR3 protein: CASSPRLAGTSYEQYF. CDR3 DNA: TGTGCCAGCAGCCCTCGACTAGCGGGGACCTCCTACGAGCAGTACTTC.

This clone came up once. V gene TRBV19 combines with J gene TRBJ2-1; D is perhaps TRBD2 (5 bases). V lost 1 base and J 2 bases, leaving 18 bases between the germline ends. This CDR3 spans 18 amino acids. CDR1 and CDR2 from the germline V gene are LNHDA and SQIVND (reference sequence). CDR3 residues: CASSIGTSSGAAYNEQFF. The CDR3 bases are TGTGCCAGTAGTATAGGGACCTCAAGCGGCGCCGCCTACAATGAGCAGTTCTTC.

The chain combines TRBV7-2 with TRBJ2-2; weak D call: TRBD2 (6 bases). This CDR3 comprises 16 residues. Germline loops: CDR1 SGHTA, CDR2 FQGNSA. V was cut by 5 bases and J by 6 bases, with 19 bases left in between. Here the CDR3 DNA reads TGTGCCAGCAGCGCACACCGGGACTGGTCGTCCGGGGAGCTGTTTTTT. This gives the protein CASSAHRDWSSGELFF.

The chain uses TRBV30 and TRBJ2-7; 9 nucleotides match TRBD1. CDR1 is GTSNPN and CDR2 is SVGIG in the germline V gene (reference sequence). This CDR3 is 14 amino acids long. V gave up 4 bases and J gave up 5 bases; unmatched junction bases: 9. This CDR3 reads CAWTTGTGTNEQYF. The CDR3 coding sequence is TGTGCCTGGACCACCGGGACAGGGACCAACGAGCAGTACTTC. Full variable domain (missing parts from reference TRBV30 and TRBJ2-7): SQTIHQWPATLVQPVGSPLSLECTVEGTSNPNLYWYRQAAGRGLQLLFYSVGIGQISSEVPQNLSASRPQDRQFILSSKKLLLSDSGFYLCAWTTGTGTNEQYFGPGTRLTVT.

V is TRBV4-3 and J is TRBJ1-5; D not resolved. Germline V gene data show CDR1 as LGHNA and CDR2 as YSLEER. The CDR3 covers 15 residues. V lost 0 bases and J lost 3, with 9 bases in between. CDR3 coding DNA: TGCGCCAGCAGCCAAGATCTAGGCCACAATCAGCCCCAGCATTTT. The encoded protein is CASSQDLGHNQPQHF.

The chain couples TRBV11-2 to TRBJ1-2, with 12 bases that match TRBD1. This CDR3 has 16 amino acids. Germline CDR1 reads SGHAT; CDR2 reads FQNNGV. V trimming: 1 base; J trimming: 5 bases; junction bases outside the gene matches: 5. The CDR3 DNA is TGTGCCAGCAGCTTAGCCTGGGACAGGGGGCTTTATGGCTACACCTTC. This translates into CASSLAWDRGLYGYTF. Full variable domain (rest looked up from reference TRBV11-2 and TRBJ1-2): EAGVAQSPRYKIIEKRQSVAFWCNPISGHATLYWYQQILGQGPKLLIQFQNNGVVDDSQLPKDRFSAERLKGVDSTLKIQPAKLEDSAVYLCASSLAWDRGLYGYTFGSGTRLTVV.

The CDR3 here is CASSRSGIGNEQFF. As DNA, the CDR3 is TGTGCCAGCAGCCGTAGCGGGATAGGTAATGAGCAGTTCTTC. V gene TRBV3-1 (or the pseudogene TRBV3-2) combines with J gene TRBJ2-1; 8 nucleotides line up with TRBD2. V shed 4 bases and J 7 bases; nucleotides not matched to a gene: 6. The CDR3 consists of 14 residues. Germline-derived CDR1 and CDR2 are LGHDT and YNNKEL (reference sequence).